This TCR beta chain was sequenced in a study of cytomegalovirus exposure and HLA in healthy donors. Looking at the study overall: Earlier findings included about 120 million unique TCR beta sequences obtained from 150 million to 200 million T cells. Findings and limits, study-wide: Judged likely to be a sequencing artifact was a cluster of highly shared sequence variants. Both high specificity and high sensitivity reportedly marked the classifier's diagnosis of cytomegalovirus status. TCR beta chains numbering more than 150 were designated cytomegalovirus-associated.

The CDR3 sequence is 15 residues long. Germline V gene sequence: CDR1 MNHEY, CDR2 SMNVEV (reference sequence). The ends were cut back, 0 bases at V and 4 bases at J, with 9 bases in the middle. Of note for this clone: Its specificity is not known.

Both 60 Vbeta primers and 13 Jbeta primers went into the PCR. Sequencing was performed with immunoSEQ multiplex PCR; in TCRdb, only in-frame clones are kept and a portion is missing. This sample has roughly 150,000 clones, with roughly 80% found just once. This sequence originates from a man aged 50-59 years in good health and CMV-seropositive. The source material was PBMCs. This chain uses TRBV27 with TRBJ2-2; unclear D gene. The DNA of the CDR3 is TGTGCCAGCAGTTTATCAAGTACGGGCACCGGGGAGCTGTTTTTT. Its translation is CASSLSSTGTGELFF.